This entry lists 17 T cell receptor beta chains sequenced from one sample in a study of regulatory T cells in long-lasting Graves disease. The time point here: persistent/refractory GD, antithyroid drugs over 5 years with positive TRAb. From RNA extracted from PBMCs, the TCR library was made. Relying on iRepertoire HTBI primers and Arm-PCR of CDR3 regions, the team built TCR beta libraries. TCRdb re-called the multiplex PCR reads through MiXCR, storing one row per CDR3 protein. The table has 700,000 or so distinct CDR3 sequences, 25% to 30% seen once. The sequencing used peripheral blood mononuclear cells (PBMCs), collected when the disease was refractory, from a patient treated with antithyroid drugs. These receptors all come from a female donor with Graves disease.

This clonotype was picked up a small number of times. This sequence joins TRBV5-1 and TRBJ1-2; the D gene is possibly TRBD1 (5 bases). Trimming shortened V by 4 bases and J by 1 base, and 14 bases separated the two germline ends. The CDR3 runs to 15 residues. Per the germline V gene, CDR1 is SGHRS and CDR2 is YFSETQ. The CDR3 DNA reads TGCGCCAGCAGCGGAGACAGAACCCTTAACTATGGCTACACCTTC. It is translated as CASSGDRTLNYGYTF.

This sequence joins TRBV29-1 and TRBJ2-7, with 8 bases aligning to TRBD1. Germline values: CDR1 SQVTM, CDR2 ANQGSEA. The CDR3 sequence is 15 residues long. V gave up 0 bases and J gave up 3 bases; unmatched junction bases: 7. The CDR3 DNA is TGCAGCGTTGAAGAAGACAGGGGTACCATCTACGAGCAGTACTTC. It yields the protein CSVEEDRGTIYEQYF.

Only a few counts were recorded for this clonotype. CDR3 nucleotide sequence: TGTGCCAGCAGTAGTAGCGGGCTGAGCTCCTACGAGCAGTACTTC. It translates to CASSSSGLSSYEQYF. The V and J genes are TRBV6-1 and TRBJ2-7, with 7 bases that match TRBD2. Per the germline V gene, CDR1 is MNHNS and CDR2 is SASEGT. The CDR3 totals 15 residues. J was trimmed by 0 bases and V by 5 bases; bases with no gene match: 7.

The chain is built from TRBV2 and TRBJ1-2; D possibly corresponds to TRBD1 (6 bases). Germline CDR1 and CDR2: SNHLY and FYNNEI. Between the trimmed V and J ends, which lost 9 bases and 9 bases, there was a span of 17 bases. This CDR3 spans 12 amino acids. Written as DNA, the CDR3 is TGTGCCAGTAGAAAAGGGGGGGCCAGCTACACCTTC. Protein product: CASRKGGASYTF.

The J gene is TRBJ1-2, the V gene TRBV12-3 or TRBV12-4; D not resolved. There are 11 residues in the CDR3. Trimming left V 6 bases short and J 7 bases short, with 9 bases between. The CDR3 sequence: CASSPNTGYTF. CDR3 bases: TGTGCCAGCAGCCCAAACACTGGCTACACCTTC.

The chain links TRBV12-5 to TRBJ2-7; 13 bases fit TRBD2. Unmatched junction bases numbered 9, after V lost 0 bases and J lost 4 bases. The CDR3 loop spans 18 amino acids. CDR1 LGHNT and CDR2 FRNRAP come from the germline V gene. Here the CDR3 reads CASGLVQGLAGVSYEQYF. The CDR3 DNA reads as TGTGCTAGTGGTTTGGTACAAGGACTAGCGGGAGTTTCGTACGAGCAGTACTTC.

This clonotype appeared once. DNA of the CDR3: TGCAGTGCTAGTTCCGGGAGCAGCACAGATACGCAGTATTTT. This encodes CSASSGSSTDTQYF. The genes are TRBV20-1 and TRBJ2-3, with D tentatively TRBD2 (6 bases). CDR1 DFQATT and CDR2 SNEGSKA come from the germline V gene (reference sequence). V was pared by 3 bases and J by 0 bases, with 10 bases between. This CDR3 region has 14 residues.

In this sample, this clonotype turned up a few times. Germline and junction disagree at one end, which may indicate a read error. The chain combines TRBV12-3 or TRBV12-4 with TRBJ1-3; no clear D. This CDR3 has 14 residues. CDR3 sequence: CAISRGYSGNTIYF. DNA for the CDR3: TGTGCCATCAGTCGTGGCTACTCTGGAAACACCATATATTTT.

The table lists this clonotype with a few counts. The V gene is TRBV20-1, the J gene TRBJ2-7; D is unresolved. Germline V gene sequence: CDR1 DFQATT, CDR2 SNEGSKA (reference sequence). Trimming shortened V by 1 base and J by 0 bases, and 13 bases separated the two germline ends. CDR3 length equals 15 residues. This CDR3 is CSARVVSKSSYEQYF. The CDR3 nucleotides are TGCAGTGCTAGAGTGGTCAGCAAAAGCTCCTACGAGCAGTACTTC.

The chain combines TRBV29-1 with TRBJ2-2, with a possible D match to TRBD1 (5 bases). The CDR3 has 13 residues. With 6 bases removed from V and 1 base from J, the gap between germline ends came to 9 bases. Germline lookup yields CDR1 SQVTM and CDR2 ANQGSEA. CDR3 region: CSVAGQNTGELFF. The CDR3 nucleotides read TGCAGCGTCGCAGGACAGAACACCGGGGAGCTGTTTTTT.

The chain links TRBV28 to TRBJ1-6; possibly TRBD1 for D (6 bases). The CDR3 loop spans 17 amino acids. Germline loops: CDR1 MDHEN, CDR2 SYDVKM. Trimming left V 6 bases short and J 7 bases short, with 22 bases between. The CDR3: CASRRDSNWGRNSPLHF. The CDR3 DNA reads as TGTGCCAGCAGACGGGACTCCAATTGGGGGCGGAATTCACCCCTCCACTTT. The whole variable domain, filled in from reference TRBV28 and TRBJ1-6, reads DVKVTQSSRYLVKRTGEKVFLECVQDMDHENMFWYRQDPGLGLRLIYFSYDVKMKEKGDIPEGYSVSREKKERFSLILESASTNQTSMYLCASRRDSNWGRNSPLHFGNGTRLTVT.

This clonotype has just a few counts. This chain connects TRBV24-1 to TRBJ1-1; D unclear. V gave up 3 bases and J gave up 3 bases, with 4 bases separating them. The germline CDR1 and CDR2 sequences are KGHDR and SFDVKD. The length of the CDR3 is 12 residues. CDR3 region: CATSDLDTEAFF. The CDR3 DNA follows: TGTGCCACCAGTGATCTTGACACTGAAGCTTTCTTT.

The chain is built from TRBV2 and TRBJ1-4, with TRBD1 as a possible D gene (5 bases). V was pared by 7 bases and J by 4 bases, with 16 bases between. Germline V CDR1 and CDR2: SNHLY, FYNNEI. This CDR3 has 15 residues. CDR3 in DNA: TGTGCCAGCACCAGGGTCCCGCGGGGTAATGAAAAACTGTTTTTT. Amino acids: CASTRVPRGNEKLFF.

This clonotype came up a few times. V gene TRBV27 combines with J gene TRBJ1-4, with 7 bases fitting TRBD1. The CDR3 has 15 residues. V shed 2 bases, J shed 3 bases, and the junction held 3 bases outside the gene matches. Germline loops: CDR1 MNHEY, CDR2 SMNVEV (reference sequence). As DNA, the CDR3 is TGTGCCAGCAGTTTAGAGGGGGCAGCTAATGAAAAACTGTTTTTT. Protein sequence: CASSLEGAANEKLFF.

As regards this clonotype: An end of the junction does not agree with germline; a read error may underlie this. This rearrangement joins TRBV27 to TRBJ1-5; D gene unclear. The CDR3 runs to 16 residues. Germline CDR1 is MNHEY and CDR2 is SMNVEV (reference sequence). CDR3: CAGRPRAVNSNQPQHF. CDR3 nucleotides: TGTGCCGGCAGACCCCGGGCAGTCAATAGCAATCAGCCCCAGCATTTT.

The chain couples TRBV3-1 to TRBJ1-4, with D possibly TRBD1 on 5 matching bases. Germline V gene lookup returns CDR1 LGHDT and CDR2 YNNKEL (reference sequence). V lost 3 bases, J lost 8 bases, and 13 bases lay in between. This CDR3 spans 14 amino acids. In nucleotides, the CDR3 is TGTGCCAGCAGCCAGCAAAGGGGAGGAGAAAAACTGTTTTTT. It is translated as CASSQQRGGEKLFF.

The chain couples TRBV3-1 to TRBJ1-4; a weak D match, TRBD1 (6 bases). CDR3 length: 16 residues. V lost 4 bases, J lost 0 bases, and 12 bases lay in between. Germline lookup yields CDR1 LGHDT and CDR2 YNNKEL (reference sequence). As DNA, the CDR3 is TGTGCCAGCAGCCTGGGGACACCGGCAACTAATGAAAAACTGTTTTTT. Translating gives CASSLGTPATNEKLFF.